The 21 T cell receptor beta chains presented below share a single source sample, sequenced in a study of T cells in Graves' hyperthyroidism and ophthalmopathy. Using RNA transcripts as the source, TCR beta CDR3 regions were amplified. RT-PCR in the first round (using the HTBI primer set) targeted the TCR CDR3. TCRdb reanalysed the multiplex PCR reads using MiXCR and keeps one entry per CDR3 protein. Among about 560,000 distinct CDR3 sequences, 16% were seen once, and the ten largest hold around 19%. Sequencing was carried out using blood. These receptors all come from a woman younger than 30 with Graves' hyperthyroidism.

The sample holds many counts of this clonotype. The CDR3 sequence: CATSSPSTDQPQHF. DNA of the CDR3: TGTGCCACCAGCAGCCCCTCGACAGATCAGCCCCAGCATTTT. The V gene is TRBV15, the J gene TRBJ1-5; tentative D call: TRBD1 (5 bases). Germline V gene data show CDR1 as LNHNV and CDR2 as YYDKDF (reference sequence). This CDR3 region has 14 residues. Trimming took 3 bases from V and 5 from J, leaving 11 bases between them. Variable domain in full (rest from reference TRBV15 and TRBJ1-5): DAMVIQNPRYQVTQFGKPVTLSCSQTLNHNVMYWYQQKSSQAPKLLFHYYDKDFNNEADTPDNFQSRRPNTSFCFLDIRSPGLGDTAMYLCATSSPSTDQPQHFGDGTRLSIL.

The chain carries TRBV10-3 and TRBJ1-5, with TRBD1 matching over 7 bases. Trimming took 6 bases from V and 4 from J; bases not matched to a gene: 3. CDR1 and CDR2 from the germline V gene are ENHRY and SYGVKD. The CDR3 totals 13 residues. The CDR3 DNA reads as TGTGCCATCAGGGGGACAGTAAATCAGCCCCAGCATTTT. This gives the protein CAIRGTVNQPQHF.

The chain links TRBV6-4 to TRBJ2-2; TRBD1 agrees at 7 bases. Germline-derived CDR1 and CDR2 are MRHNA and SNTAGT. The V and J ends lost 0 bases and 6 bases, in that order; junction bases with no gene match: 7. This CDR3 is built from 16 residues. DNA for the CDR3: TGTGCCAGCAGTGACTCGACAGGGTCGAGGGCCGGGGAGCTGTTTTTT. Amino acid sequence: CASSDSTGSRAGELFF.

About this clonotype: No DNA is shown, since the ends of the CDR3 on it are uncertain; the CDR3 is the one TCRdb lists. The chain employs TRBV12-3 or TRBV12-4 and TRBJ1-1; TRBD1 is the table's D call, not checked against the DNA. 13 amino acids form the CDR3, both terminal residues included. The CDR3 sequence: CASSSSGDTEAFF.

The chain has TRBV19 and TRBJ1-1; D possibly corresponds to TRBD1 (5 bases). Germline assignment: CDR1 LNHDA and CDR2 SQIVND (reference sequence). The V end was cut by 3 bases, the J end by 10 bases, with 15 bases between. This CDR3 is 13 amino acids long. Here the CDR3 reads CASSIGVSQGAFF. As DNA, the CDR3 is TGTGCCAGTAGTATCGGAGTATCCCAGGGAGCTTTCTTT.

The chain couples TRBV29-1 to TRBJ2-1; 14 bases are shared with TRBD2. The length of the CDR3 is 15 residues. Germline lookup yields CDR1 SQVTM and CDR2 ANQGSEA. The junction had 4 bases not matched to a gene; V was cut back by 0 bases and J by 9 bases. The DNA for the CDR3 is TGCAGCGTTGAAGAAGGGACTAGCGGGAGTTTTGAGCAGTTCTTC. Encoded protein: CSVEEGTSGSFEQFF.

This sequence joins TRBV15 and TRBJ2-2, with 8 bases matching TRBD1. The CDR3 spans 15 residues. V was clipped by 3 bases and J by 5 bases; unmatched bases: 5. Germline V gives CDR1 LNHNV, CDR2 YYDKDF (reference sequence). CDR3 residues: CATSSQTGGTGELFF. For the CDR3, the DNA is TGTGCCACCAGCAGTCAAACAGGGGGAACCGGGGAGCTGTTTTTT. The variable domain in full, with the rest retrieved from reference TRBV15 and TRBJ2-2, is DAMVIQNPRYQVTQFGKPVTLSCSQTLNHNVMYWYQQKSSQAPKLLFHYYDKDFNNEADTPDNFQSRRPNTSFCFLDIRSPGLGDTAMYLCATSSQTGGTGELFFGEGSRLTVL.

This clonotype was detected only once. The chain joins TRBV20-1 to TRBJ2-1, with 10 bases identical to TRBD2. J lost 0 bases, V lost 0 bases, and 2 bases had no gene match. CDR3 size: 16 residues. Looked up from germline, CDR1 is DFQATT and CDR2 is SNEGSKA (reference sequence). Written as DNA, the CDR3 is TGCAGTGCTAGAGACCTAGCGGGGGACTCCTACAATGAGCAGTTCTTC. Translation gives CSARDLAGDSYNEQFF.

This clonotype has at least ten counts. The chain uses TRBV2 and TRBJ2-3; TRBD2 matches 7 bases. The CDR3 is made up of 14 amino acids. V trimming: 6 bases; J trimming: 1 base; junction bases outside the gene matches: 4. Per the germline V gene, CDR1 is SNHLY and CDR2 is FYNNEI. The chain's CDR3 is CASRASGGTDTQYF. The CDR3 nucleotides are TGTGCCAGCAGGGCAAGCGGGGGCACAGATACGCAGTATTTT.

J is TRBJ2-7 and V is TRBV9; 10 bases match TRBD2. CDR1 SGDLS and CDR2 YYNGEE come from the germline V gene. This CDR3 is 16 amino acids long. Unmatched junction bases numbered 7, after V lost 0 bases and J lost 4 bases. CDR3 nucleotide sequence: TGTGCCAGCAGCGTAGGAAGGACTAGCGGACTATACGAGCAGTACTTC. It yields the protein CASSVGRTSGLYEQYF.

A few counts support this clonotype. The rearrangement joins TRBV14 to TRBJ2-3; TRBD1 aligns across 8 bases. Germline loops: CDR1 SGHDN, CDR2 FVKESK. J was trimmed by 3 bases and V by 3 bases; bases with no gene match: 5. The CDR3 consists of 15 residues. In DNA, the CDR3 is TGTGCCAGCAGCCACGGACAGGGTCGGACAGATACGCAGTATTTT. Its translation is CASSHGQGRTDTQYF.

The CDR3 loop reads CASSLGTRSVGYTF. The CDR3 DNA reads as TGTGCCAGCAGCTTAGGGACTCGGTCGGTTGGCTACACCTTC. The rearrangement links TRBV7-2 to TRBJ1-2; no reliable D call. There are 14 residues in the CDR3. Germline lookup yields CDR1 SGHTA and CDR2 FQGNSA. V was trimmed by 1 base and J by 7 bases, leaving 13 bases between them.

This clonotype has a handful of counts. The chain carries TRBV6-2 or TRBV6-3 and TRBJ2-1; 7 nucleotides line up with TRBD2. After removal of 6 bases from V and 4 bases from J, the junction contained 3 bases not matched to a gene. This CDR3 region has 13 residues. CDR1 and CDR2 from the germline V gene are MNHEY and SVGEGT. The CDR3 is CASRHGGYNEQFF. CDR3 coding DNA: TGTGCCAGCAGACACGGGGGGTACAATGAGCAGTTCTTC.

This clonotype showed up many times. Here the CDR3 DNA reads TGCAGCGTCACCCCCGGGACTAGCGGGAGCTACGAGCAGTACTTC. It translates to CSVTPGTSGSYEQYF. The rearrangement uses TRBV29-1 and TRBJ2-7, with 14 bases lining up with TRBD2. V was clipped by 6 bases and J by 3 bases; unmatched bases: 7. Germline CDR1 is SQVTM and CDR2 is ANQGSEA. The CDR3 extends over 15 amino acids.

This clonotype was detected ten times or more. The V call is TRBV7-3, the J call TRBJ2-2; weak D call: TRBD2 (6 bases). CDR1 is SGHTA, CDR2 FQGTGA, per germline. The V end was cut by 1 base, the J end by 1 base, with 7 bases between. The CDR3 consists of 15 residues. The CDR3 sequence: CASSLIGGNTGELFF. In DNA, the CDR3 is TGTGCCAGCAGCTTAATCGGGGGGAACACCGGGGAGCTGTTTTTT.

The rearrangement links TRBV11-3 to TRBJ2-4, with D perhaps TRBD1 or TRBD2 (5 bases each). Trimming took 1 base from V and 3 from J, leaving 10 bases between them. The CDR3 has 15 residues. CDR1 is SGHNT, CDR2 YENEEA, per germline. The CDR3 region has the DNA TGTGCCAGCAGCTTAGGTTGGGGGAGCAAAAACATTCAGTACTTC. As protein: CASSLGWGSKNIQYF.

In its sample, this clonotype was seen a few times. The gene calls are TRBV20-1 and TRBJ2-1, with no clear D. V was clipped by 0 bases and J by 1 base, with 7 bases between them. Looked up from germline, CDR1 is DFQATT and CDR2 is SNEGSKA (reference sequence). CDR3 size: 14 residues. Written as DNA, the CDR3 is TGCAGTGCTAGAGATTTGCGTTCCTACAATGAGCAGTTCTTC. Its translation: CSARDLRSYNEQFF.

This clonotype was detected many times. The rearrangement uses TRBV18 and TRBJ1-5; D is undetermined. CDR1 and CDR2 (germline): KGHSH, LQKENI. V dropped 4 bases and J dropped 5 bases, with 9 bases sitting between them. This CDR3 is built from 13 residues. As DNA, the CDR3 is TGTGCCAGCTCACGTGACGGCGATCAGCCCCAGCATTTT. Residues: CASSRDGDQPQHF.

This CDR3 reads CASSLRGAANYGYTF. Here the CDR3 DNA reads TGTGCCAGCAGTTTGAGGGGGGCGGCTAACTATGGCTACACCTTC. The V gene is TRBV12-3 or TRBV12-4, the J gene TRBJ1-2, with D perhaps TRBD1 (6 bases). Trimming left V 3 bases short and J 0 bases short, with 11 bases between. The CDR3 is made up of 15 amino acids.

This clonotype has at least ten counts. CDR3 DNA sequence: TGTGCCAGCAGCGTGGGACTCAGGGAGACCCAGTACTTC. Encoded protein: CASSVGLRETQYF. The rearrangement links TRBV11-2 to TRBJ2-5; D is possibly TRBD2 (6 bases). The germline V and J ends were trimmed by 5 bases and 5 bases, with 12 bases remaining between them. Germline V lookup: CDR1 SGHAT, CDR2 FQNNGV. The CDR3 runs to 13 residues.

In its sample, this clonotype was seen many times. The chain joins TRBV29-1 to TRBJ2-1, with 11 positions matching TRBD1. The length of the CDR3 is 14 residues. The junction had 9 bases not matched to a gene; V was cut back by 7 bases and J by 7 bases. Germline lookup yields CDR1 SQVTM and CDR2 ANQGSEA. The CDR3 loop reads CSATPGQGGNEQFF. CDR3 DNA sequence: TGCAGCGCAACTCCGGGACAGGGGGGGAATGAGCAGTTCTTC.